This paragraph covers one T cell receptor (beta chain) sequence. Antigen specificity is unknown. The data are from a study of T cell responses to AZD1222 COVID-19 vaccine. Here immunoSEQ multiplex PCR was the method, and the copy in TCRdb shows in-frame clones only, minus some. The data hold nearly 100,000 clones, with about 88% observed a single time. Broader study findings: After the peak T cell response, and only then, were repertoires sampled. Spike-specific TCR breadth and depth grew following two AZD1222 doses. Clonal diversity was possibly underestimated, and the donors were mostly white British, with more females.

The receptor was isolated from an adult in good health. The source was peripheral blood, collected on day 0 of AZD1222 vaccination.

The CDR3: CASSTGSQETQYF. The CDR3, as DNA: TGTGCCAGCAGCACCGGGAGTCAAGAGACCCAGTACTTC. This sequence joins TRBV7-8 and TRBJ2-5; D is perhaps TRBD2 (6 bases). V was pared by 5 bases and J by 2 bases, with 9 bases between. This CDR3 is built from 13 residues. Germline CDR1 is SGHVS and CDR2 is FQNEAQ.